This T cell receptor beta chain came from a study of Graves' ophthalmopathy and Graves' hyperthyroidism. Amplification targeted the TCR beta CDR3 regions, with RNA transcripts as the source material. Scientists carried out first-round RT-PCR using HTBI primers and then a second-round multiplex PCR. TCRdb fed the multiplex PCR reads into MiXCR, producing one record per CDR3 protein. Altogether 210,000 or so distinct CDR3 sequences are present, around 30% being singletons, with the ten largest covering approximately 8.6%. This clonotype was counted ten times or more. The antigen is undetermined. The CDR3 is 15 amino acids. CDR1 is SGHTA and CDR2 is FQGTGA in the germline V gene. The junction had 8 bases not matched to a gene; V was cut back by 5 bases and J by 3 bases. Notes on the study in general: With a specificity of around 77% and a sensitivity of about 69%, the model predicted ophthalmopathy progression.

This chain joins TRBV7-3 and TRBJ2-5, with 8 bases matching TRBD2. The sample comprised peripheral blood. The TCR originated in a man aged 50-59 years with Graves' ophthalmopathy. This CDR3 reads CASSPSGGAKETQYF. The CDR3 nucleotides are TGTGCCAGCAGCCCTTCGGGGGGGGCTAAAGAGACCCAGTACTTC.